Listed below are T cell receptor beta chains from one sample, sequenced in a study of response to subunit inactivated influenza vaccine. TCRdb re-analysed the RT-PCR reads in MiXCR, keeping a single row per CDR3 protein. The sample has approximately 480,000 distinct CDR3 sequences; 9.5% to 12% are singletons. This specimen was PBMCs from blood, taken roughly 48 days after vaccination. These receptors all come from a man between 45 and 60 years old who received an inactivated influenza vaccine. Each CDR3 is given with its conserved first and last residue. Each record gives: D gene, J gene, V gene, clone size, CDR3 DNA, CDR3 protein. A D gene is named only where the DNA matches it firmly. Part of the rows lack a size; the others show once, few, many or a class for expanded clones.

. | TRBJ2-1 | TRBV20-1 | many | TGCAGTGCTAGGGCACTGGGGTTGTACAATGAGCAGTTCTTC | CSARALGLYNEQFF
TRBD1 | TRBJ1-1 | TRBV29-1 | few | TGCAGCGTTGACTCCAGAAGACAGGGACGGAACACTGAAGCTTTCTTT | CSVDSRRQGRNTEAFF
. | TRBJ2-1 | TRBV20-1 | few | TGCAGTGTCCTGAACCACCACAATGAGCAGTTCTTC | CSVLNHHNEQFF
TRBD1 | TRBJ1-1 | TRBV3-1 | many | TGTGCCAGCAGCCCTGACAGGGGTACTGAAGCTTTCTTT | CASSPDRGTEAFF
TRBD1 | TRBJ1-2 | TRBV19 | many | TGTGCCAGCAGCATCGGGACAGGGTATGGCTACACCTTC | CASSIGTGYGYTF
TRBD2 | TRBJ2-1 | TRBV28 | . | TGTGCCAGCAGTTCCTTCCGACTAGCGGGAGGATCCTACAATGAGCAGTTCTTC | CASSSFRLAGGSYNEQFF
. | TRBJ1-1 | TRBV12-3/TRBV12-4 | many | TGTGCCAGCTCGCCTCTCGGGCACACTGAAGCTTTCTTT | CASSPLGHTEAFF
TRBD1 | TRBJ1-1 | TRBV25-1 | . | TGTGCCACCACGGACAGGACGAACACTGAAGCTTTCTTT | CATTDRTNTEAFF
. | TRBJ2-5 | TRBV20-1 | few | TGCAGTGCTATTCCATCGGGTCAAGAGACCCAGTACTTC | CSAIPSGQETQYF
. | TRBJ2-2 | TRBV5-1 | many | TGCGCCAGCAGCTTGAACACCGGGGAGCTGTTTTTT | CASSLNTGELFF
TRBD1 | TRBJ2-3 | TRBV6-2/TRBV6-3 | once | TGTGCCAGCAGTTACTCGGGACAGGGGCGAACAGATACGCAGTATTTT | CASSYSGQGRTDTQYF
TRBD1 | TRBJ2-1 | TRBV10-3 | few | TGTGCCATCAGTCCGGGACAGGGGGCCTACAATGAGCAGTTCTTC | CAISPGQGAYNEQFF
TRBD2 | TRBJ2-3 | TRBV11-1 | . | TGTGCCAGCAGCCTAAGGACTAGCAGAGCAGATACGCAGTATTTT | CASSLRTSRADTQYF
TRBD1 | TRBJ2-5 | TRBV2 | few | TGTGCCAGCAAGCCGGGACAGGCACTAGAGACCCAGTACTTC | CASKPGQALETQYF
TRBD2 | TRBJ2-3 | TRBV11-2 | few | TGTGCCAGCAGCTTAGTTGGGCGGTCTAGCGGGGGGGTGAGGGGAGATACGCAGTATTTT | CASSLVGRSSGGVRGDTQYF
TRBD2 | TRBJ2-3 | TRBV28 | few | TGTGCCAGCCTTAGCGGGGGAAACACAGATACGCAGTATTTT | CASLSGGNTDTQYF
. | TRBJ2-2 | TRBV20-1 | few | TGCAGTGCTGAAGACACATACACCGGGGAGCTGTTTTTT | CSAEDTYTGELFF
. | TRBJ2-3 | TRBV27 | few | TGTGCCAGCGGCCTGAACACAGATACGCAGTATTTT | CASGLNTDTQYF
. | TRBJ2-5 | TRBV6-6 | many | TGTGCCAGCACCCTGAGTTCGAAGGGGACCCAGTACTTC | CASTLSSKGTQYF
TRBD1 | TRBJ1-1 | TRBV6-6 | . | TGTGCCAGCAGTTACGGACAGGGGGCTGAAGCTTTCTTT | CASSYGQGAEAFF
TRBD1 | TRBJ1-6 | TRBV28 | . | TGTGCCAGCAGTTTATCCCGATACAGGGGAAATTCACCCCTCCACTTT | CASSLSRYRGNSPLHF
. | TRBJ2-4 | TRBV5-1 | few | TGCGCCAGCAGCTTGGCCCCGGGGGTGGGAAACATTCAGTACTTC | CASSLAPGVGNIQYF
. | TRBJ1-4 | TRBV5-5 | . | TGTGCCAGCAGCCCCGAAGGGACGGCTAATGAAAAACTGTTTTTT | CASSPEGTANEKLFF
TRBD2 | TRBJ2-3 | TRBV5-5 | . | TGTGCCAGCAGCTTAGCGGGAGTAAAAGATACGCAGTATTTT | CASSLAGVKDTQYF
. | TRBJ1-5 | TRBV10-3 | . | TGTGCCATCAGTGAGAGTCAGCCTGGCATGCAGCCCCAGCATTTT | CAISESQPGMQPQHF
. | TRBJ2-7 | TRBV2 | few | TGTGCCACCCGGAAAGGCACCTCCTACGAGCAGTACTTC | CATRKGTSYEQYF
TRBD1 | TRBJ2-7 | TRBV7-3 | many | TGTGCCAGCAGCGAAGCCCAGGGGGACGAGCAGTACTTC | CASSEAQGDEQYF
TRBD1 | TRBJ1-6 | TRBV5-4 | . | TGTGCCAGCAGCTTAGACAGGGTCGAGCATTCACCCCTCCACTTT | CASSLDRVEHSPLHF
. | TRBJ2-1 | TRBV4-2 | few | TGTGCCAGCAGCCGTTACCCCACCGATGAGCAGTTCTTC | CASSRYPTDEQFF
. | TRBJ2-5 | TRBV7-2 | . | TGTGCCAGCAGCTTAGCTGGGGTTTTACGGGAGACCCAGTACTTC | CASSLAGVLRETQYF
TRBD2 | TRBJ2-2 | TRBV20-1 | many | TGCAGTGCCAGGACTAGCGGTTCCACCGGGGAGCTGTTTTTT | CSARTSGSTGELFF
TRBD2 | TRBJ2-3 | TRBV9 | many | TGTGCCAGCAGCGTAGGGGCGGGAGTGAGCACAGATACGCAGTATTTT | CASSVGAGVSTDTQYF
. | TRBJ2-1 | TRBV5-1 | few | TGCGCCAGCAGCTTGGGGGCAGGGTCGGATACTGAGCAGTTCTTC | CASSLGAGSDTEQFF
TRBD1 | TRBJ2-7 | TRBV2 | few | TGTGCCAGCAGTGAACCTGACATGGACAGGGGACTCTACGAGCAGTACTTC | CASSEPDMDRGLYEQYF
TRBD1 | TRBJ2-2 | TRBV20-1 | few | TGCAGTGCGTCACCCGGACAGGGGTACACCGGGGAGCTGTTTTTT | CSASPGQGYTGELFF
TRBD2 | TRBJ2-7 | TRBV20-1 | few | TGCAGTGCTAGAGATATCAGCGGTGAGGGTAGCGGGAGGATGCGCTACGAGCAGTACTTC | CSARDISGEGSGRMRYEQYF
. | TRBJ2-1 | TRBV5-1 | many | TGCGCCAGCAGCTTGGACGCGGGCAGTGGATTGAGTTGGTTCTTC | CASSLDAGSGLSWFF
TRBD1 | TRBJ1-3 | TRBV29-1 | many | TGCAGCGTTGACGAGGGGGCGAAAGGAAACACCATATATTTT | CSVDEGAKGNTIYF
. | TRBJ2-7 | TRBV5-1 | many | TGCGCCAGCAGCCCTTCAGAAGGTGAGCAGTACTTC | CASSPSEGEQYF
. | TRBJ2-7 | TRBV7-2 | few | TGTGCCAGCAGCTTAGTGTTGATGGGGCAGAGACCATACGAGCAGTACTTC | CASSLVLMGQRPYEQYF
TRBD1 | TRBJ2-1 | TRBV28 | many | TGTGCCAGCAGTACCCCCGGTTGGACAGGAGGTCCTGAGCAGTTCTTC | CASSTPGWTGGPEQFF
. | TRBJ1-1 | TRBV24-1 | many | TGTGCCACCAGTGATTGGGCAGGAGAAGCTTTCTTT | CATSDWAGEAFF
TRBD1 | TRBJ2-4 | TRBV7-2 | many | TGTGCCAGCAGCCTTGACAGGGGGCGTATGGCCAAAAACATTCAGTACTTC | CASSLDRGRMAKNIQYF
. | TRBJ2-5 | TRBV4-1 | . | TGCGCCAGCAGCCAAGAATCTCGGAGCCAAGAGACCCAGTACTTC | CASSQESRSQETQYF